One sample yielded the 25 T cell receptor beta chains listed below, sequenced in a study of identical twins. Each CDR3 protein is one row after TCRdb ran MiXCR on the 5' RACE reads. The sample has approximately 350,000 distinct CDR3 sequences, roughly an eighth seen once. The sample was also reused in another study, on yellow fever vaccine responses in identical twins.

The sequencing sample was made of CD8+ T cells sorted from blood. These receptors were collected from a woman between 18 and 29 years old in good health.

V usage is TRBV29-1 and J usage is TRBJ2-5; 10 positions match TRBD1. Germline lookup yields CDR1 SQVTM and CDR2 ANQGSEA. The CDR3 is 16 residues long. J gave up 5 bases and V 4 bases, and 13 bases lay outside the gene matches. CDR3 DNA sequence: TGCAGCGTTGGACAGGGGGCGTTCCTTAGGTGGGAGACCCAGTACTTC. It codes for CSVGQGAFLRWETQYF. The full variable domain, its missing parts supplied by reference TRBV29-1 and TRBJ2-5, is SAVISQKPSRDICQRGTSLTIQCQVDSQVTMMFWYRQQPGQSLTLIATANQGSEATYESGFVIDKFPISRPNLTFSTLTVSNMSPEDSSIYLCSVGQGAFLRWETQYFGPGTRLLVL.

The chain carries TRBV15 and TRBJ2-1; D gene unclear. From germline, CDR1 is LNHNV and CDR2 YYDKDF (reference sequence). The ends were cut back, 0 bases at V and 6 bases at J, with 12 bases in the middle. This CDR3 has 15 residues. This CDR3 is CATSRDRAPANEQFF. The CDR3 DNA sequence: TGTGCCACCAGCAGAGATAGAGCGCCAGCCAATGAGCAGTTCTTC.

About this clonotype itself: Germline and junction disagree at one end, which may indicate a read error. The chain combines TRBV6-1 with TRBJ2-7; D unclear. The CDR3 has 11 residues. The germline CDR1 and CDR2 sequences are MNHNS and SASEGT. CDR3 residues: CASREAYEQYF. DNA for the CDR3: TGTGCCAGCAGGGAAGCCTACGAGCAGTACTTC.

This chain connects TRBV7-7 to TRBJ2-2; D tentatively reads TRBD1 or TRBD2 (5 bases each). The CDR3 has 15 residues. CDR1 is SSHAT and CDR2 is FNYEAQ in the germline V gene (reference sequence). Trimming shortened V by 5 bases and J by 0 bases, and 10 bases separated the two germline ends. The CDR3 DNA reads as TGTGCCAGCAGCGCCGGGACGGCGAACACCGGGGAGCTGTTTTTT. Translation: CASSAGTANTGELFF.

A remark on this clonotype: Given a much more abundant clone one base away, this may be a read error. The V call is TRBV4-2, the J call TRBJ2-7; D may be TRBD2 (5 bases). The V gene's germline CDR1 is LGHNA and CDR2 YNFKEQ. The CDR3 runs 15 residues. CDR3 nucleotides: TGTGCCATCAGCCTAGGAGCGGAATCCTCCTACGAGCAGTACTTC. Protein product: CAISLGAESSYEQYF.

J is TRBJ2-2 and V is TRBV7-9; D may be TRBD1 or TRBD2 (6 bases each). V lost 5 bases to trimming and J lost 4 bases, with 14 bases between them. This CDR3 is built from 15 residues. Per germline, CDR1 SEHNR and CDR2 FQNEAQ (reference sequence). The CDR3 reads CASSVGGRGTGELFF. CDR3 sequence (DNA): TGTGCCAGCAGCGTCGGGGGCCGGGGCACCGGGGAGCTGTTTTTT.

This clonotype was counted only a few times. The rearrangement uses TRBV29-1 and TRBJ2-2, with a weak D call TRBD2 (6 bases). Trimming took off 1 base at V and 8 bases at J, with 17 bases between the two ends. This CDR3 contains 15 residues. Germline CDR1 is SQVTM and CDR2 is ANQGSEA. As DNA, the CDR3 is TGCAGCGTTGAAGGACTAGTGGGGGAAAGGGGGGAGCTGTTTTTT. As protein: CSVEGLVGERGELFF.

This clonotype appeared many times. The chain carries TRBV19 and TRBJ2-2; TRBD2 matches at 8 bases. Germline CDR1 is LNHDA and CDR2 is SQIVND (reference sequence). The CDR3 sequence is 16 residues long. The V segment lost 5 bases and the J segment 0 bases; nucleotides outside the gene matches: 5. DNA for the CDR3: TGTGCCAGTAGTCCCCGGGGGGGCCCGAACACCGGGGAGCTGTTTTTT. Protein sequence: CASSPRGGPNTGELFF.

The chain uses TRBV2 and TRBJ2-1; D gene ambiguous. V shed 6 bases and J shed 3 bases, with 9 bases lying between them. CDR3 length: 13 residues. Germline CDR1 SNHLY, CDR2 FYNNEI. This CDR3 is CASSDGNYNEQFF. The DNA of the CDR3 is TGTGCCAGCAGCGACGGCAACTACAATGAGCAGTTCTTC.

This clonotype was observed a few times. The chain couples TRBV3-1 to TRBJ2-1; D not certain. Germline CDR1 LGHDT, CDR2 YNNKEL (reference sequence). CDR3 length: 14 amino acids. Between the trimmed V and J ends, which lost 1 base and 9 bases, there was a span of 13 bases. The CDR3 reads CASSQVVGTGEQFF. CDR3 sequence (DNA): TGTGCCAGCAGCCAAGTTGTGGGAACGGGTGAGCAGTTCTTC.

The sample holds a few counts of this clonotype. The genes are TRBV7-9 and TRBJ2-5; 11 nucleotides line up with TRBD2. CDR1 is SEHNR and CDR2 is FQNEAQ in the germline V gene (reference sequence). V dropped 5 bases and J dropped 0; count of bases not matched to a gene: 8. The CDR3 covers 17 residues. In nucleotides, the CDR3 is TGTGCCAGCAGCCTTATGGGACTAGCGGAGTACCAAGAGACCCAGTACTTC. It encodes CASSLMGLAEYQETQYF.

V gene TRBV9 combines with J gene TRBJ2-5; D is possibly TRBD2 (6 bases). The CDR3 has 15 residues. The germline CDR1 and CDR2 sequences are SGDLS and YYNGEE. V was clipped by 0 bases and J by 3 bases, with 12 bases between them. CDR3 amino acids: CASSVGDSGKETQYF. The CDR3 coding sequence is TGTGCCAGCAGCGTAGGTGATAGCGGCAAAGAGACCCAGTACTTC.

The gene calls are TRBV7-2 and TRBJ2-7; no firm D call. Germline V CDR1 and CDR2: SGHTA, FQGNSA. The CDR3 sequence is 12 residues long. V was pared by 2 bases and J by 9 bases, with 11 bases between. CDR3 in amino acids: CASSLSVSGQYF. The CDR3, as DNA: TGTGCCAGCAGCTTATCGGTGTCCGGGCAGTACTTC.

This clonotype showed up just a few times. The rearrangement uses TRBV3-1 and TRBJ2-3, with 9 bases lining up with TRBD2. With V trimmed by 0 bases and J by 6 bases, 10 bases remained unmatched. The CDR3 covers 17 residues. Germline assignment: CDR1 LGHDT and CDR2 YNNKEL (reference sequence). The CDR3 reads CASSQDPGGGAGDTQYF. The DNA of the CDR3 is TGTGCCAGCAGCCAAGATCCCGGCGGGGGGGCCGGGGATACGCAGTATTTT.

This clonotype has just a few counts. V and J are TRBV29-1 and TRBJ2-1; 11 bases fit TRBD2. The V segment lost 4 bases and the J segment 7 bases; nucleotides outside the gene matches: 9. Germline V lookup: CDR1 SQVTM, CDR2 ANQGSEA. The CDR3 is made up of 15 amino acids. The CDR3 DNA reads TGCAGCGTTGGGGATCTAGCGGGGGGTAGGAATGAGCAGTTCTTC. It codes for CSVGDLAGGRNEQFF.

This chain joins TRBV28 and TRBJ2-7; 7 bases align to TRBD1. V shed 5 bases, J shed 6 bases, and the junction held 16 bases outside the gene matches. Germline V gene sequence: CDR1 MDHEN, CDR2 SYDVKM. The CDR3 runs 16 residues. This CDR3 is CASSPDRVTGFGEQYV. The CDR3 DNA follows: TGTGCCAGCAGTCCCGACAGGGTAACGGGTTTCGGCGAGCAGTACGTC.

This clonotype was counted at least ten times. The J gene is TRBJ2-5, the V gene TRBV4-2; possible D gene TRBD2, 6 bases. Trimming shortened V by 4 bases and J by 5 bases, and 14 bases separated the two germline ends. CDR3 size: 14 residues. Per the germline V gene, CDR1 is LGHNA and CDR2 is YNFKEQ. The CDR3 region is CASSRMTRVETQYF. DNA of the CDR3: TGTGCCAGCAGCCGCATGACTAGAGTGGAGACCCAGTACTTC.

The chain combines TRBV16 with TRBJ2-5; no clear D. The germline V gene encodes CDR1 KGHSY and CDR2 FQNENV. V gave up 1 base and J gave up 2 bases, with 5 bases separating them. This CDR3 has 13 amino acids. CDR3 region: CASSQWMQETQYF. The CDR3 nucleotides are TGTGCCAGCAGCCAATGGATGCAAGAGACCCAGTACTTC.

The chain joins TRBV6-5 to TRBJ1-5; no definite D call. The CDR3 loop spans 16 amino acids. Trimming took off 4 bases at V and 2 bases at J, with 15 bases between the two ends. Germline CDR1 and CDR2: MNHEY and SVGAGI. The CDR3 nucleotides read TGTGCCAGCAGTTCCTCCTATACTGGGGGCAATCAGCCCCAGCATTTT. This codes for CASSSSYTGGNQPQHF.

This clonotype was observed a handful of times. CDR3 DNA: TGTGCCAGTAGTATGGAACGTCCTAGCTTCCATGAGCAGTTCTTC. Encoded protein: CASSMERPSFHEQFF. The genes are TRBV19 and TRBJ2-1, with D tentatively TRBD2 (5 bases). V was trimmed by 3 bases and J by 8 bases, leaving 17 bases between them. The CDR3 sequence is 15 residues long. Germline lookup yields CDR1 LNHDA and CDR2 SQIVND (reference sequence). Together with reference TRBV19 and TRBJ2-1, the CDR3 gives the full variable domain: DGGITQSPKYLFRKEGQNVTLSCEQNLNHDAMYWYRQDPGQGLRLIYYSQIVNDFQKGDIAEGYSVSREKKESFPLTVTSAQKNPTAFYLCASSMERPSFHEQFFGPGTRLTVL.

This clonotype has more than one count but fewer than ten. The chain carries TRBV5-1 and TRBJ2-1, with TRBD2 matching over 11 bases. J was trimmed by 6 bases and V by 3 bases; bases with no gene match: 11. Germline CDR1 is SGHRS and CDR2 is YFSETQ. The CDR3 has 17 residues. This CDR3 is CASSYNPTSGGFNEQFF. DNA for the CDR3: TGCGCCAGCAGCTACAACCCTACTAGCGGGGGCTTCAATGAGCAGTTCTTC.

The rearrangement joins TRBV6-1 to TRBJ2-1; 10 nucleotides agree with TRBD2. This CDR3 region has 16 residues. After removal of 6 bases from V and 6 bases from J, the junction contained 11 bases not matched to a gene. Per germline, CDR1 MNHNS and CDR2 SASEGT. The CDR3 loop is CASRDSGTSAFNEQFF. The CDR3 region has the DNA TGTGCCAGCAGGGACAGCGGGACTAGCGCGTTCAATGAGCAGTTCTTC.

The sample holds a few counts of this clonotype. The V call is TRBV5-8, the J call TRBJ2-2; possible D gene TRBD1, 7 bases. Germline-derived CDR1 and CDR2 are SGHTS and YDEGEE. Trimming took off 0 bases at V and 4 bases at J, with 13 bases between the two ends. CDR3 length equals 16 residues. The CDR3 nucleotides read TGTGCCAGCAGCTTGGCCAGCAGGGGGGCCACCGGGGAGCTGTTTTTT. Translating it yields CASSLASRGATGELFF.

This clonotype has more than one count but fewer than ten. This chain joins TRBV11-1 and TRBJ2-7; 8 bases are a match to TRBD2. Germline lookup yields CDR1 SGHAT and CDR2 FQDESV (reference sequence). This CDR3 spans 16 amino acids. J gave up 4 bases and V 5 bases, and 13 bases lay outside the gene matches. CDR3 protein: CASSPRRSGSQYEQYF. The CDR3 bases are TGTGCCAGCAGCCCAAGACGGAGCGGGAGTCAATACGAGCAGTACTTC.

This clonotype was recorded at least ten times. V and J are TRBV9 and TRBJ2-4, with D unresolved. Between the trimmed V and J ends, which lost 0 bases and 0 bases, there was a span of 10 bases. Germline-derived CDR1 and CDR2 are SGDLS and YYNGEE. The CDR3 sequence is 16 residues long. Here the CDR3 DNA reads TGTGCCAGCAGCGTAGGATTCCAACTAGCCAAAAACATTCAGTACTTC. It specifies CASSVGFQLAKNIQYF.